Presented here are 14 T cell receptor beta chains from one specimen sequenced in a study of blood T cell repertoires in COVID-19 (dated by TCRdb to about 2020). The library relied on the immunoSEQ multiplex PCR assay. TCRdb mirrors the immuneACCESS table, restricted to in-frame sequences. Some clones are absent from its copies; in checked studies, under half trace to an unresolved V gene, and the reason for the others is unknown. The sample contains 150,000 to 250,000 clones, approximately 90% of them found a single time. The ten largest make up around 2.3% of the sample. Source material: PBMCs or T cells enriched from blood (not recorded which). Receptor source: a woman aged 25 to 39 who had recovered from COVID-19.

The V gene is TRBV29-1, the J gene TRBJ1-2; no clear D gene. The CDR3 sequence is 12 residues long. V shed 5 bases and J shed 8 bases, with 15 bases lying between them. Germline V gene sequence: CDR1 SQVTM, CDR2 ANQGSEA. This chain's CDR3 is CSVTPLGGGYTF. CDR3 coding DNA: TGCAGCGTTACGCCCCTGGGAGGGGGCTACACCTTC.

This clone came up a few times. The chain links TRBV2 to TRBJ2-5; 11 bases map to TRBD1. Germline trimming cut 5 bases from V and 5 bases from J; bases unmatched to any gene: 4. The CDR3 consists of 14 residues. CDR1 SNHLY and CDR2 FYNNEI come from the germline V gene. The CDR3 nucleotides read TGTGCCAGCAGTCGGACAGGGGGCAGGGAGACCCAGTACTTC. Amino acids: CASSRTGGRETQYF.

As DNA, the CDR3 is TGTGCCAGTAGTTTGGACAGGGACACGGGCTATGGCTACACCTTC. The encoded protein is CASSLDRDTGYGYTF. The chain carries TRBV19 and TRBJ1-2; 8 nucleotides line up with TRBD1. With V trimmed by 5 bases and J by 4 bases, 9 bases remained unmatched. Germline V lookup: CDR1 LNHDA, CDR2 SQIVND (reference sequence). CDR3 size: 15 residues.

CDR3 sequence (DNA): TGTGCCAGCAGCCCTAGACAGGGGACGGGAAACACCATATATTTT. It yields the protein CASSPRQGTGNTIYF. V is TRBV5-5 and J is TRBJ1-3; 8 nucleotides agree with TRBD1. This CDR3 contains 15 residues. J lost 4 bases, V lost 4 bases, and 7 bases had no gene match. Looked up from germline, CDR1 is SGHKS and CDR2 is YYEKEE (reference sequence).

This clone was seen once. This sequence joins TRBV9 and TRBJ1-2; 7 bases are a match to TRBD1. Germline V gene lookup returns CDR1 SGDLS and CDR2 YYNGEE. J lost 6 bases, V lost 3 bases, and 11 bases had no gene match. The CDR3 totals 15 residues. In nucleotides, the CDR3 is TGTGCCAGCAGCGCACTCCAAGGGGGCTGGGATGGCTACACCTTC. This gives the protein CASSALQGGWDGYTF.

This chain links TRBV9 with TRBJ1-2, with D possibly being TRBD1 (6 bases). The CDR3 loop spans 14 amino acids. CDR1 is SGDLS, CDR2 YYNGEE, per germline. V dropped 3 bases and J dropped 1 base, with 10 bases sitting between them. CDR3 in amino acids: CASSERGNNYGYTF. CDR3 DNA: TGTGCCAGCAGCGAAAGGGGGAATAACTATGGCTACACCTTC.

This chain connects TRBV14 to TRBJ2-2; 12 positions match TRBD2. Trimming took 3 bases from V and 6 from J; bases not matched to a gene: 8. The CDR3 consists of 17 residues. Germline V gene lookup returns CDR1 SGHDN and CDR2 FVKESK. The chain's CDR3 is CASSHSEGLAGSGELFF. Written as DNA, the CDR3 is TGTGCCAGCAGCCATTCGGAAGGACTAGCGGGATCCGGGGAGCTGTTTTTT.

This clone was recorded a few times. As DNA, the CDR3 is TGTGCCAGCAGTTTTCGCGCGGGACAGGGTAGCAATCAGCCCCAGCATTTT. Encoded protein: CASSFRAGQGSNQPQHF. This chain connects TRBV6-2 or TRBV6-3 to TRBJ1-5; 9 bases match TRBD1. CDR3 size: 17 residues. CDR1 is MNHEY, CDR2 SVGEGT, per germline. V dropped 4 bases and J dropped 0; count of bases not matched to a gene: 7.

V is TRBV28 and J is TRBJ1-5; 11 positions agree with TRBD1. Germline CDR1 MDHEN, CDR2 SYDVKM. CDR3 size: 16 residues. V lost 8 bases to trimming and J lost 1 base; unmatched junction nucleotides: 7. For the CDR3, the DNA is TGTGCCAGCGGGACAGGGGGTTTGTGGAGCAATCAGCCCCAGCATTTT. Its translation: CASGTGGLWSNQPQHF.

Note on this clone: Other DNA sequences in the sample encode the same CDR3. The chain joins TRBV20-1 to TRBJ2-3; 7 nucleotides align to TRBD1. CDR1 and CDR2 (germline): DFQATT, SNEGSKA (reference sequence). V was clipped by 4 bases and J by 5 bases; unmatched bases: 0. The CDR3 has 11 amino acids. CDR3 residues: CSANRGDTQYF. The CDR3 DNA reads as TGCAGTGCTAACAGGGGAGATACGCAGTATTTT.

The rearrangement uses TRBV29-1 and TRBJ1-3, with 8 positions matching TRBD1. Trimming removed 5 bases from V and 2 bases from J; junction bases left unmatched: 8. This CDR3 is 15 amino acids long. Germline CDR1 SQVTM, CDR2 ANQGSEA. The CDR3 coding sequence is TGCAGCGTTCTGTCCGGACAGGGAGCTGGAAACACCATATATTTT. Its protein product is CSVLSGQGAGNTIYF.

The rearrangement links TRBV3-1 (or the pseudogene TRBV3-2) to TRBJ2-2, with D tentatively TRBD1 (5 bases). CDR1 LGHDT and CDR2 YNNKEL come from the germline V gene (reference sequence). V was cut by 0 bases and J by 1 base, with 12 bases left in between. CDR3 length: 17 amino acids. CDR3 sequence (DNA): TGTGCCAGCAGCCAAGATTTACAACAGGAGAACACCGGGGAGCTGTTTTTT. Protein product: CASSQDLQQENTGELFF.

Note on this clone: A much more abundant neighbour one base away suggests this may be a read error. This same CDR3 is encoded by further DNA sequences in the sample. This rearrangement joins TRBV6-4 to TRBJ2-3; 13 bases agree with TRBD2. V trimming: 4 bases; J trimming: 3 bases; junction bases outside the gene matches: 1. The CDR3 totals 15 residues. Germline assignment: CDR1 MRHNA and CDR2 SNTAGT. This CDR3 is CASSGTSGGTDTQYF. The CDR3 DNA reads TGTGCCAGCAGTGGGACTAGCGGGGGAACAGATACGCAGTATTTT.

This clone was seen more than once but under ten times. The genes are TRBV30 and TRBJ1-5, with D possibly being TRBD1 (6 bases). Looked up from germline, CDR1 is GTSNPN and CDR2 is SVGIG (reference sequence). V lost 7 bases to trimming and J lost 5 bases, with 18 bases between them. This CDR3 comprises 14 residues. The DNA for the CDR3 is TGTGCCTCGGGGCCCTTCCAGGGGCATCAGCCCCAGCATTTT. Protein product: CASGPFQGHQPQHF.